The clone carrying this TCR beta chain has a count of ten or more. The data were obtained in a study of low-dose radiotherapy and immunotherapy resistance in tumors. Study at large: Each fraction given to Cohort 2 every two weeks delivered 1 Gy, and the total reached 13 Gy over 26 weeks. Each two-week cycle included intravenous cyclophosphamide 200 mg/m2, given one day before radiation and immunotherapy. Daily intake of oral aspirin 300 mg by patients lasted four cycles and began on cycle 1 day 1. On an every-two-weeks schedule, patients received intravenous nivolumab 240 mg, along with ipilimumab 1 mg/kg every six weeks.

Primers used for first-strand cDNA, a TRAV- and TRBV-specific set, covered both alpha and beta chains. PCR amplification of the TCRs was performed with Phusion for approximately 20 PCR cycles, and it relied on a constant-region primer together with a V-primer adapter. Each CDR3 protein is one row after TCRdb ran MiXCR on the reads. Of 95,000 to 100,000 distinct CDR3 sequences in the sample, 20% were seen once. Specified time point: after trial treatment. As to treatment: LDRT plus nivolumab, ipilimumab, low-dose cyclophosphamide and aspirin (RACIN trial). V gave up 6 bases and J gave up 6 bases, with 12 bases separating them. Germline V lookup: CDR1 ENHRY, CDR2 SYGVKD. This CDR3 comprises 12 residues.

Sample: PBMCs, taken after low-dose radiotherapy plus immunotherapy. This TCR came from a male donor with prostate cancer. The rearrangement joins TRBV10-3 to TRBJ2-7; D is unclear. CDR3 residues: CAISPSVPEQYF. The CDR3 coding sequence is TGTGCCATCAGCCCGAGCGTCCCCGAGCAGTACTTC.